One and the same sample provided the 12 T cell receptor beta chains below, sequenced in a study of blood T cell repertoires in COVID-19. Produced via immunoSEQ multiplex PCR; TCRdb's table is partial and in-frame only. In the table there are over 300,000 clones, roughly 89% of which are singletons. Sequencing was done on a sample of peripheral blood. The receptors were sampled from a man aged 18 to 29 with active or convalescent COVID-19.

The V gene is TRBV6-2 or TRBV6-3, the J gene TRBJ2-7, with D possibly TRBD2 on 6 matching bases. CDR3 length: 13 residues. V lost 1 base, J lost 6 bases, and 10 bases lay in between. Germline V lookup: CDR1 MNHEY, CDR2 SVGEGT. The CDR3 DNA sequence: TGTGCCAGCAGTTACTGGGGGGAGGTCGAGCAGTACTTC. Protein sequence: CASSYWGEVEQYF.

This chain connects TRBV9 to TRBJ2-7; TRBD2 matches 8 bases. Germline lookup yields CDR1 SGDLS and CDR2 YYNGEE. There are 15 residues in the CDR3. V shed 0 bases and J 4 bases; nucleotides not matched to a gene: 6. The CDR3 region has the DNA TGTGCCAGCAGCGTAGGCCCGGGAGGGAATTACGAGCAGTACTTC. Its protein product is CASSVGPGGNYEQYF.

J is TRBJ1-1 and V is TRBV18, with 7 positions matching TRBD1. The CDR3 is 12 amino acids. V was pared by 3 bases and J by 7 bases, with 2 bases of the junction left unmatched. The germline V gene encodes CDR1 KGHSH and CDR2 LQKENI. Here the CDR3 reads CASSPGTVEAFF. The CDR3 DNA is TGTGCCAGCTCACCGGGGACAGTTGAAGCTTTCTTT. The variable domain in full, completed from reference TRBV18 and TRBJ1-1, reads NAGVMQNPRHLVRRRGQEARLRCSPMKGHSHVYWYRQLPEEGLKFMVYLQKENIIDESGMPKERFSAEFPKEGPSILRIQQVVRGDSAAYFCASSPGTVEAFFGQGTRLTVV.

This chain joins TRBV4-1 and TRBJ1-5, with 7 bases that match TRBD1. CDR3 length: 13 amino acids. Germline loops: CDR1 MGHRA, CDR2 YSYEKL. Trimming took 7 bases from V and 6 from J; bases not matched to a gene: 6. The CDR3 bases are TGCGCCAGCAACGACAGGGTGGGTCAGCCCCAGCATTTT. Translated: CASNDRVGQPQHF.

This clone was found once. J is TRBJ2-7 and V is TRBV5-1; maybe TRBD1 (6 bases). CDR3 size: 12 residues. The germline CDR1 and CDR2 sequences are SGHRS and YFSETQ. Trimming took off 5 bases at V and 3 bases at J, with 9 bases between the two ends. The CDR3 here is CASRWDNYEQYF. CDR3 nucleotide sequence: TGCGCCAGCAGATGGGACAACTACGAGCAGTACTTC. Full variable domain (outside the CDR3, taken from reference TRBV5-1 and TRBJ2-7): KAGVTQTPRYLIKTRGQQVTLSCSPISGHRSVSWYQQTPGQGLQFLFEYFSETQRNKGNFPGRFSGRQFSNSRSEMNVSTLELGDSALYLCASRWDNYEQYFGPGTRLTVT.

The chain is built from TRBV6-1 and TRBJ1-4; possibly TRBD1 for D (5 bases). The CDR3 contains 16 residues. Trimming removed 1 base at V and 8 bases at J, with 17 bases between. Germline V gene sequence: CDR1 MNHNS, CDR2 SASEGT. CDR3 loop: CASSEGEGPFREKLFF. The CDR3 nucleotides are TGTGCCAGCAGTGAAGGGGAGGGACCCTTCCGGGAAAAACTGTTTTTT.

The chain combines TRBV7-3 with TRBJ2-2; D might be TRBD2 (6 bases). Between the trimmed V and J ends, which lost 4 bases and 4 bases, there was a span of 7 bases. This CDR3 comprises 13 residues. CDR1 SGHTA and CDR2 FQGTGA come from the germline V gene. The CDR3 region has the DNA TGTGCCAGCAGCTCGGGGGTCACCGGGGAGCTGTTTTTT. Protein sequence: CASSSGVTGELFF. Using reference TRBV7-3 and TRBJ2-2 for the parts outside the CDR3, the full variable domain is GAGVSQTPSNKVTEKGKYVELRCDPISGHTALYWYRQSLGQGPEFLIYFQGTGAADDSGLPNDRFFAVRPEGSVSTLKIQRTERGDSAVYLCASSSGVTGELFFGEGSRLTVL.

The chain recombines TRBV28 with TRBJ2-1; the D gene is possibly TRBD1 (6 bases). V was trimmed by 5 bases and J by 3 bases, leaving 14 bases between them. Germline V gene data show CDR1 as MDHEN and CDR2 as SYDVKM. This CDR3 region has 15 residues. In DNA, the CDR3 is TGTGCCAGCAGTCCCACCGGCAGGGGCTACAATGAGCAGTTCTTC. Translated, it gives CASSPTGRGYNEQFF.

This rearrangement joins TRBV18 to TRBJ2-5; 8 bases agree with TRBD1. This CDR3 spans 14 amino acids. The trim removed 3 bases at V and 1 base at J, leaving 1 base unmatched. Germline CDR1 KGHSH, CDR2 LQKENI. For the CDR3, the DNA is TGTGCCAGCTCACCGGGACAGGTCCAAGAGACCCAGTACTTC. It translates to CASSPGQVQETQYF. The complete variable domain, with remaining parts taken from reference TRBV18 and TRBJ2-5, reads NAGVMQNPRHLVRRRGQEARLRCSPMKGHSHVYWYRQLPEEGLKFMVYLQKENIIDESGMPKERFSAEFPKEGPSILRIQQVVRGDSAAYFCASSPGQVQETQYFGPGTRLLVL.

The chain recombines TRBV6-2 or TRBV6-3 with TRBJ2-3, with 7 bases fitting TRBD2. The CDR3 has 18 residues. CDR1 and CDR2 from the germline V gene are MNHEY and SVGEGT. The V gene end was trimmed by 4 bases and the J gene end by 1 base; junction bases not matched to a gene: 14. The CDR3 protein is CASSFPLPATSGTDTQYF. CDR3 nucleotides: TGTGCCAGCAGTTTTCCTTTGCCGGCTACTAGCGGCACAGATACGCAGTATTTT.

The chain carries TRBV19 and TRBJ1-3, with 11 bases that match TRBD1. Germline CDR1 LNHDA, CDR2 SQIVND (reference sequence). The J segment lost 3 bases and the V segment lost 4 bases, leaving 5 bases of the junction unmatched. The CDR3 has 16 residues. The CDR3 spells CASSTGTGGFGNTIYF. CDR3 bases: TGTGCCAGTAGTACCGGGACAGGGGGTTTTGGAAACACCATATATTTT.

The count of this clone is one. V and J are TRBV7-6 and TRBJ1-6, with 7 bases fitting TRBD1. Germline CDR1 and CDR2: SGHVS and FNYEAQ. The CDR3 covers 16 residues. Trimming took 5 bases from V and 10 from J; bases not matched to a gene: 14. The CDR3: CASSKGGQGIGSPLHF. CDR3 DNA: TGTGCCAGCAGCAAAGGGGGCCAGGGAATAGGGTCACCCCTCCACTTT.